This TCR beta chain was sequenced in a study of CD8+ T cells in alopecia areata. Study summary: The tofacitinib course ran for 6 to 18 months and was followed by 6 months off drug.

The treatment here: oral pan-JAK inhibitor, 5-10 mg twice daily. This CDR3 is built from 15 residues. V lost 6 bases and J lost 5, with 19 bases in between. After isolation, RNA underwent reverse transcription to generate cDNA as the sequencing template. Generated by immunoSEQ multiplex PCR, the TCRdb table keeps only in-frame clones and is missing some. The sample lists around 190,000 clones, roughly three fifths seen once, with 0.65% to 0.7% in the top ten. Sequencing used CD4+ T cells sorted from blood, obtained at week 4, from a patient treated with tofacitinib. V is TRBV23-1 and J is TRBJ1-2; D is unclear. TRBV23-1 is given ORF status, its function remaining uncertain. This receptor was obtained from a human donor with alopecia areata. The CDR3 coding sequence is TGCGCCAGCAGGGGGTGCGCACATCGTAATTATGGCTACACCTTC. Translating gives CASRGCAHRNYGYTF.